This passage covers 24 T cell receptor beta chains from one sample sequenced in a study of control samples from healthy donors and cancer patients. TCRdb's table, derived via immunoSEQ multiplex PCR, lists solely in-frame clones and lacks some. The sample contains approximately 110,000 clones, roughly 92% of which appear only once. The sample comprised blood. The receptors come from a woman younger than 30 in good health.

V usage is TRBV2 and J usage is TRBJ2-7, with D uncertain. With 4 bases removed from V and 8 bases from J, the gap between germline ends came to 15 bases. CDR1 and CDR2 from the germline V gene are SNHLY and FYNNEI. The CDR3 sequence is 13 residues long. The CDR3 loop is CASSGGLGSQQYF. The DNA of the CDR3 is TGTGCCAGCAGTGGTGGGTTAGGTTCCCAGCAGTACTTC.

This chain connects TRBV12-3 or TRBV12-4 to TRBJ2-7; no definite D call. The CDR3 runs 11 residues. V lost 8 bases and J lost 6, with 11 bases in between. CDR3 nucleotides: TGTGCCAGCGGCTTAGTCTCCGAGCAGTACTTC. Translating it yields CASGLVSEQYF.

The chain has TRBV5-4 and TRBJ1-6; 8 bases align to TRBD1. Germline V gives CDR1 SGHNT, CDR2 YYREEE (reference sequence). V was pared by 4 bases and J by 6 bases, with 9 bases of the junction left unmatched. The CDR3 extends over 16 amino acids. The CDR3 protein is CASSGVGTGVNSPLHF. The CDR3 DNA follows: TGTGCCAGCAGCGGGGTAGGGACAGGCGTTAATTCACCCCTCCACTTT. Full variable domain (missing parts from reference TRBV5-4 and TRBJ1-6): ETGVTQSPTHLIKTRGQQVTLRCSSQSGHNTVSWYQQALGQGPQFIFQYYREEENGRGNFPPRFSGLQFPNYSSELNVNALELDDSALYLCASSGVGTGVNSPLHFGNGTRLTVT.

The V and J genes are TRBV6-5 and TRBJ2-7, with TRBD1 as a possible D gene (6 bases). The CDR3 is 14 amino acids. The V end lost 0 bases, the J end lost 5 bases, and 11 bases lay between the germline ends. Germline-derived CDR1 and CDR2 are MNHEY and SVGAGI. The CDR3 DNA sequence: TGTGCCAGCAGTTACTCGGGCAGGGGAAACGAGCAGTACTTC. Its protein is CASSYSGRGNEQYF.

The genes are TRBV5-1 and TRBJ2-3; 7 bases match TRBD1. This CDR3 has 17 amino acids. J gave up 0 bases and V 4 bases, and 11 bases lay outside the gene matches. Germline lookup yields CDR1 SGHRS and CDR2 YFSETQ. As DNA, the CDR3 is TGCGCCAGCAGCCCCGCCTGGGACAGCCAAAGCACAGATACGCAGTATTTT. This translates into CASSPAWDSQSTDTQYF. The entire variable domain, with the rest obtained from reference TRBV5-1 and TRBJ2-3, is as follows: KAGVTQTPRYLIKTRGQQVTLSCSPISGHRSVSWYQQTPGQGLQFLFEYFSETQRNKGNFPGRFSGRQFSNSRSEMNVSTLELGDSALYLCASSPAWDSQSTDTQYFGPGTRLTVL.

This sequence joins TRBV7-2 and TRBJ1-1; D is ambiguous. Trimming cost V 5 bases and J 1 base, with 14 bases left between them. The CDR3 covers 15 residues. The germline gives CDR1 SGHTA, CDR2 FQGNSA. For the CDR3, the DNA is TGTGCCAGCAGCCTCGAACGAGTCCCGAACACTGAAGCTTTCTTT. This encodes CASSLERVPNTEAFF.

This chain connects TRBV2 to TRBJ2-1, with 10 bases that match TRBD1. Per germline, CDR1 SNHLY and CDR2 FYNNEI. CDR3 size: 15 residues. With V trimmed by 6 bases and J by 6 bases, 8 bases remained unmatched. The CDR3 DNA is TGTGCCAGCAGGAGACAGGGGGCAAGGAGCAATGAGCAGTTCTTC. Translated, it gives CASRRQGARSNEQFF. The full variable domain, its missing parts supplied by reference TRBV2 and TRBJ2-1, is EPEVTQTPSHQVTQMGQEVILRCVPISNHLYFYWYRQILGQKVEFLVSFYNNEISEKSEIFDDQFSVERPDGSNFTLKIRSTKLEDSAMYFCASRRQGARSNEQFFGPGTRLTVL.

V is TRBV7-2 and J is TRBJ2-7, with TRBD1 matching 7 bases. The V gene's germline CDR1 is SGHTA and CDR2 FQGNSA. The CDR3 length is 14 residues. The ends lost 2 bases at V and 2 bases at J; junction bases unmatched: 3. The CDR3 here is CASSLWGQPYEQYF. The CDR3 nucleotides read TGTGCCAGCAGCTTATGGGGACAGCCCTACGAGCAGTACTTC.

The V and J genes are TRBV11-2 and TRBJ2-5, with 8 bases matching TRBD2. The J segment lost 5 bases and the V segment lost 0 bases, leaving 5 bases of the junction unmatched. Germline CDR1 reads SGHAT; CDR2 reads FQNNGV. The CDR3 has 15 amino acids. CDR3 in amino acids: CASSLDSGTGETQYF. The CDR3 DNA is TGTGCCAGCAGCTTAGATAGCGGGACGGGTGAGACCCAGTACTTC.

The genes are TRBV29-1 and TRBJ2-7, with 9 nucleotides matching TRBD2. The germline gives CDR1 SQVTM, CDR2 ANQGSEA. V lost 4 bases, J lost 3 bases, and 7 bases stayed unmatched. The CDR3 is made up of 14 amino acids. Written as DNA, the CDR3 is TGCAGCGTTGCCGCTGTGACTAGCGGCTACGAGCAGTACTTC. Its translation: CSVAAVTSGYEQYF.

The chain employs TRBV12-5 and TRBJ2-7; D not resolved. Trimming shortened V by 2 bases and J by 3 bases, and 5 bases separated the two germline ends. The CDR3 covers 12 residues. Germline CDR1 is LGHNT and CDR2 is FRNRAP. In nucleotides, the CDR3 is TGTGCTAGTGGTTTGAACGTCTACGAGCAGTACTTC. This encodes CASGLNVYEQYF.

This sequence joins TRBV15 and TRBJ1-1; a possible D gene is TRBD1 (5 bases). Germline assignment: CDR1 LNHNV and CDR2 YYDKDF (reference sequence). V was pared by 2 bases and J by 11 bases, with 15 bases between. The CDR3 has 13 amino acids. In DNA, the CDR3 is TGTGCCACCAGCAGAACAGGTGACCTTGACGCTTTCTTT. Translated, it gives CATSRTGDLDAFF.

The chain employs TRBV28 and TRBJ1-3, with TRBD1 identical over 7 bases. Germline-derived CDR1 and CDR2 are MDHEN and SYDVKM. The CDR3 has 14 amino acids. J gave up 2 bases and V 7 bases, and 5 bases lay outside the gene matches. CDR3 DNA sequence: TGTGCCAGCATCCTCGACAGGGCTGGAAACACCATATATTTT. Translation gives CASILDRAGNTIYF.

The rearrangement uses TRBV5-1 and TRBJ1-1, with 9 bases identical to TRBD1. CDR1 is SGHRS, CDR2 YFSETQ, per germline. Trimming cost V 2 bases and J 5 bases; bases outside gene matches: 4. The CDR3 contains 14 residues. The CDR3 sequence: CASSLSGTGTEAFF. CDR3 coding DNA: TGCGCCAGCAGCTTATCCGGGACAGGGACTGAAGCTTTCTTT.

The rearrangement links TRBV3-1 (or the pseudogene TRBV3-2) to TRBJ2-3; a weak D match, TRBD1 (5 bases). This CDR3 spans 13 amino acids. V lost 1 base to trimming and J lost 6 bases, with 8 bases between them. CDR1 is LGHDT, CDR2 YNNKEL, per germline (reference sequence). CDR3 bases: TGTGCCAGCAGCCAAGGGGGCGAGGATACGCAGTATTTT. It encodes CASSQGGEDTQYF.

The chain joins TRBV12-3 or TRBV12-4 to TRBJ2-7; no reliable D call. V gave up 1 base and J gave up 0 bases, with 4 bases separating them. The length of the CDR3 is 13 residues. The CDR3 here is CASSLGSSYEQYF. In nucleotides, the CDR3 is TGTGCCAGCAGTTTAGGGAGCTCCTACGAGCAGTACTTC.

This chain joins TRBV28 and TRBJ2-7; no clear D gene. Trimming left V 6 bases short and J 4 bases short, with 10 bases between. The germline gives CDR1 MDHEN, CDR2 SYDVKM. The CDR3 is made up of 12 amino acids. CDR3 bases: TGTGCCAGCAGGGCCTGGGCTTACGAGCAGTACTTC. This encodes CASRAWAYEQYF. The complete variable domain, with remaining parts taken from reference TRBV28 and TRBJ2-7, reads DVKVTQSSRYLVKRTGEKVFLECVQDMDHENMFWYRQDPGLGLRLIYFSYDVKMKEKGDIPEGYSVSREKKERFSLILESASTNQTSMYLCASRAWAYEQYFGPGTRLTVT.

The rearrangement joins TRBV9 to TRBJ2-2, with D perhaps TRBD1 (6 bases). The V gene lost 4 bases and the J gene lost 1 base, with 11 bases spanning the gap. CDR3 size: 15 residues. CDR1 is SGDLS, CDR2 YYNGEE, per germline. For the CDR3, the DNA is TGTGCCAGCAGCCCTATGACAGGGAACACCGGGGAGCTGTTTTTT. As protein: CASSPMTGNTGELFF.

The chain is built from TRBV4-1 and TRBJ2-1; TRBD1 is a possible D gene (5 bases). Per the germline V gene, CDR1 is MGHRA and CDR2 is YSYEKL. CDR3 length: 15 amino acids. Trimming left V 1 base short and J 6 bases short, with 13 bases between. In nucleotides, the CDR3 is TGCGCCAGCAGCCAAGCTAGGGGTCCGAGCAATGAGCAGTTCTTC. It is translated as CASSQARGPSNEQFF.

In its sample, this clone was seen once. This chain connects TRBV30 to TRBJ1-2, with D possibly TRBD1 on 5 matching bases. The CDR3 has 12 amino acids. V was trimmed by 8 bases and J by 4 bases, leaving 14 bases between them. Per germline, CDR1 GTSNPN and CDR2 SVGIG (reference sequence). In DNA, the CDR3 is TGTGCCCGAGCGCGGGGCGGCTATGGCTACACCTTC. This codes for CARARGGYGYTF.

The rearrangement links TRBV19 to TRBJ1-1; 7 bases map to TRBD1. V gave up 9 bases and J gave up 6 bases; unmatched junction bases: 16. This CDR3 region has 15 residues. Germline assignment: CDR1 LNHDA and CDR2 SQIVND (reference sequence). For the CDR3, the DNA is TGTGCCAGCCTCCGGGACAGTAGGTATTACGCTGAAGCTTTCTTT. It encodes CASLRDSRYYAEAFF.

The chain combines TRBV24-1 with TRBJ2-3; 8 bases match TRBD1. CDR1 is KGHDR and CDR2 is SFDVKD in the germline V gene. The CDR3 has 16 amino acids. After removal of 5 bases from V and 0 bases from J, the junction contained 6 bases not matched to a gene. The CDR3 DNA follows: TGTGCCACCAGTGGCCCACAGGGGGTAAGCACAGATACGCAGTATTTT. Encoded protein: CATSGPQGVSTDTQYF.

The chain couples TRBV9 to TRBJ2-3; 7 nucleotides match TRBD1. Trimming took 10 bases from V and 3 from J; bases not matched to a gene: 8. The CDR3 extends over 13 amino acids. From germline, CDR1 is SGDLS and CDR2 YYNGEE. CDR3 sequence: CAGRDSLTDTQYF. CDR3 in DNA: TGTGCCGGACGGGACAGTTTAACAGATACGCAGTATTTT.

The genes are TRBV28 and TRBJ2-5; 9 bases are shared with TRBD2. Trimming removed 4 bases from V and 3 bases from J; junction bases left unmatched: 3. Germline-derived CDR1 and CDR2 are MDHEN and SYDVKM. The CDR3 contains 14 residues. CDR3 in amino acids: CASSSAGGKETQYF. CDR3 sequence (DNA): TGTGCCAGCAGTTCAGCGGGAGGAAAAGAGACCCAGTACTTC.